This TCR beta chain stems from a study of T cell responses to AZD1222 COVID-19 vaccine. Study-wide results and caveats: The study found vaccine-associated CD4 TCRs spanning spike, dominant at 160-218 and 743-854.

The CDR3 runs to 15 residues. CDR1 is SGHRS, CDR2 YFSETQ, per germline. J gave up 1 base and V 5 bases, and 8 bases lay outside the gene matches. Profiling relied on immunoSEQ multiplex PCR, and the TCRdb table lists in-frame clones only, not all of them. Here the sample spans about 100,000 clones, approximately 87% being singletons. As concerns this clone: No antigen is known for it.

The sequence was obtained from an adult in good health. This specimen was peripheral blood, taken on day 0 of MenACWY control vaccination. The chain employs TRBV5-1 and TRBJ2-5; 7 bases align to TRBD2. The DNA for the CDR3 is TGCGCCAGCAGTAGGGGCGGGACTATCCAAGAGACCCAGTACTTC. This encodes CASSRGGTIQETQYF. The full variable domain, completed using reference TRBV5-1 and TRBJ2-5, is KAGVTQTPRYLIKTRGQQVTLSCSPISGHRSVSWYQQTPGQGLQFLFEYFSETQRNKGNFPGRFSGRQFSNSRSEMNVSTLELGDSALYLCASSRGGTIQETQYFGPGTRLLVL.